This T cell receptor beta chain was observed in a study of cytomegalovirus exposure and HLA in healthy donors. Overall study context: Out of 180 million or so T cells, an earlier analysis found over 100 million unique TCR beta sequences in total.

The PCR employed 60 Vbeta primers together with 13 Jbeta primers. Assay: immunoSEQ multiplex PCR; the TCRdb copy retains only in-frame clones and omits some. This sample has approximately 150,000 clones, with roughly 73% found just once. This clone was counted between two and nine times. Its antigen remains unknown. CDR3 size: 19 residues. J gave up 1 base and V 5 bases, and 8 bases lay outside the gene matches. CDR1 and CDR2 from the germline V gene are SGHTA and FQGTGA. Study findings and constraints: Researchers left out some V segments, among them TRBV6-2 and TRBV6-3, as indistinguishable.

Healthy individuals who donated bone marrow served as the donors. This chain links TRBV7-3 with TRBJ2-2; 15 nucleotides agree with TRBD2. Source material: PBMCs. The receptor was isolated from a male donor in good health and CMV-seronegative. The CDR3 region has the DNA TGTGCCAGCAGCCCCGGGGGACTAGCGGGAGGAAGGAACACCGGGGAGCTGTTTTTT. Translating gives CASSPGGLAGGRNTGELFF.